What follows are 31 T cell receptor beta chains derived from one specimen sequenced in a study of cytomegalovirus exposure and HLA in healthy donors. 60 Vbeta and 13 Jbeta primers were used in PCR. Assay: immunoSEQ multiplex PCR; the TCRdb copy retains only in-frame clones and omits some. The sample has about 90,000 clones; over 60% are singletons. Sequencing was carried out using PBMCs. The receptors originated from a man between 25 and 39 years old in good health and CMV-seronegative.

This clone was recorded a few times. The CDR3 loop is CASSRDSGSGELFF. The DNA for the CDR3 is TGTGCCAGCAGCCGGGACAGTGGGAGCGGGGAGCTGTTTTTT. V is TRBV2 and J is TRBJ2-2; 7 bases are shared with TRBD1. The V segment lost 6 bases and the J segment 7 bases; nucleotides outside the gene matches: 8. Germline V CDR1 and CDR2: SNHLY, FYNNEI. This CDR3 is built from 14 residues. Combining the CDR3 with reference TRBV2 and TRBJ2-2 gives the whole variable domain EPEVTQTPSHQVTQMGQEVILRCVPISNHLYFYWYRQILGQKVEFLVSFYNNEISEKSEIFDDQFSVERPDGSNFTLKIRSTKLEDSAMYFCASSRDSGSGELFFGEGSRLTVL.

V and J are TRBV9 and TRBJ2-7, with a possible D match to TRBD1 (5 bases). Germline V lookup: CDR1 SGDLS, CDR2 YYNGEE. The CDR3 extends over 12 amino acids. V dropped 4 bases and J dropped 4 bases, with 9 bases sitting between them. The DNA for the CDR3 is TGTGCCAGCAGCCCCCAGGGTTACGAGCAGTACTTC. Protein product: CASSPQGYEQYF.

This clone was picked up a small number of times. The CDR3: CASSAAGSDYGYTF. CDR3 DNA sequence: TGTGCCAGCAGCGCCGCAGGGTCAGACTATGGCTACACCTTC. The rearrangement links TRBV5-4 to TRBJ1-2, with TRBD1 as a possible D gene (5 bases). Trimming stripped 4 bases from V and 3 bases from J, with 13 bases between. Germline values: CDR1 SGHNT, CDR2 YYREEE (reference sequence). The CDR3 totals 14 residues. The variable domain in full, with the rest retrieved from reference TRBV5-4 and TRBJ1-2, is ETGVTQSPTHLIKTRGQQVTLRCSSQSGHNTVSWYQQALGQGPQFIFQYYREEENGRGNFPPRFSGLQFPNYSSELNVNALELDDSALYLCASSAAGSDYGYTFGSGTRLTVV.

The DNA of the CDR3 is TGTGCCAGCGGTGATCTCTCGAGCTCCTACAATGAGCAGTTCTTC. This sequence encodes CASGDLSSSYNEQFF. The chain couples TRBV9 to TRBJ2-1; D not certain. The CDR3 is 15 amino acids. V was pared by 7 bases and J by 0 bases, with 14 bases between. Germline V lookup: CDR1 SGDLS, CDR2 YYNGEE.

A note on this clone: The junction and the germline gene differ at one end; a read error may be behind it. At the DNA level, this CDR3 is encoded by other sequences in the same sample as well. The chain joins TRBV15 to TRBJ2-7, with 10 bases matching TRBD2. CDR1 is LNHNV, CDR2 YYDKDF, per germline (reference sequence). The CDR3 covers 16 residues. CDR3 sequence: CATSRALAGVNYEQYF. CDR3 DNA: TGCGCCACCAGCAGAGCTCTAGCGGGAGTTAACTACGAGCAGTACTTC.

This clone was seen more than once but under ten times. This chain joins TRBV27 and TRBJ2-5, with D hard to call. The CDR3 loop spans 21 amino acids. V was trimmed by 3 bases and J by 2 bases, leaving 31 bases between them. Germline V gene sequence: CDR1 MNHEY, CDR2 SMNVEV (reference sequence). The CDR3 sequence: CASSFFLMHHRPLKQQETQYF. The DNA for the CDR3 is TGTGCCAGCAGTTTTTTTTTAATGCACCATCGCCCCCTCAAACAACAAGAGACCCAGTACTTC.

This clone was detected only a few times. The V gene is TRBV7-9, the J gene TRBJ2-3; TRBD2 might be the D (6 bases). The V end was cut by 5 bases, the J end by 1 base, with 16 bases between. Germline assignment: CDR1 SEHNR and CDR2 FQNEAQ (reference sequence). The CDR3 length is 16 residues. The CDR3 bases are TGTGCCAGCAGCCTGACGTTAGCGGACGGCACAGATACGCAGTATTTT. Residues: CASSLTLADGTDTQYF.

The chain is built from TRBV28 and TRBJ2-1; 12 positions match TRBD2. Per germline, CDR1 MDHEN and CDR2 SYDVKM. J gave up 6 bases and V 5 bases, and 5 bases lay outside the gene matches. The CDR3 runs 15 residues. The CDR3 loop is CASSESSGRANEQFF. CDR3 nucleotide sequence: TGTGCCAGCAGTGAATCTAGCGGGAGGGCCAATGAGCAGTTCTTC. Based on the CDR3 plus reference TRBV28 and TRBJ2-1, the full variable domain is DVKVTQSSRYLVKRTGEKVFLECVQDMDHENMFWYRQDPGLGLRLIYFSYDVKMKEKGDIPEGYSVSREKKERFSLILESASTNQTSMYLCASSESSGRANEQFFGPGTRLTVL.

This clone was counted between two and nine times. V usage is TRBV2 and J usage is TRBJ2-2; possible D gene TRBD1, 6 bases. V lost 7 bases, J lost 7 bases, and 13 bases lay in between. CDR1 and CDR2 (germline): SNHLY, FYNNEI. The CDR3 runs to 13 residues. CDR3 nucleotide sequence: TGTGCCAGCAATTCGGACAGAGACGGGGAGCTGTTTTTT. It codes for CASNSDRDGELFF. Complete variable domain (other parts from reference TRBV2 and TRBJ2-2): EPEVTQTPSHQVTQMGQEVILRCVPISNHLYFYWYRQILGQKVEFLVSFYNNEISEKSEIFDDQFSVERPDGSNFTLKIRSTKLEDSAMYFCASNSDRDGELFFGEGSRLTVL.

The chain carries TRBV29-1 and TRBJ1-2, with D tentatively TRBD1 (5 bases). Trimming shortened V by 0 bases and J by 4 bases, and 15 bases separated the two germline ends. The CDR3 contains 15 residues. Germline V gives CDR1 SQVTM, CDR2 ANQGSEA. CDR3 sequence reads: CSVEDPGGVAYGYTF. The CDR3 nucleotides are TGCAGCGTTGAAGATCCTGGGGGGGTAGCCTATGGCTACACCTTC.

V usage is TRBV7-2 and J usage is TRBJ2-7; D is perhaps TRBD1 (5 bases). This CDR3 is built from 14 residues. The ends were cut back, 5 bases at V and 3 bases at J, with 14 bases in the middle. The V gene's germline CDR1 is SGHTA and CDR2 FQGNSA. Written as DNA, the CDR3 is TGTGCCAGCAGCACAATGGCAGGGTTCTACGAGCAGTACTTC. Protein product: CASSTMAGFYEQYF.

J is TRBJ2-1 and V is TRBV4-1; D is possibly TRBD2 (5 bases). CDR1 and CDR2 from the germline V gene are MGHRA and YSYEKL. Trimming cost V 0 bases and J 6 bases, with 12 bases left between them. The CDR3 sequence is 15 residues long. As DNA, the CDR3 is TGCGCCAGCAGCCAAGATAATGGGAGAAGCAATGAGCAGTTCTTC. This encodes CASSQDNGRSNEQFF.

V is TRBV27 and J is TRBJ2-7; D not certain. This CDR3 has 13 residues. CDR1 is MNHEY and CDR2 is SMNVEV in the germline V gene (reference sequence). V was cut by 5 bases and J by 2 bases, with 10 bases left in between. This CDR3 reads CASSPSRTYEQYF. DNA of the CDR3: TGTGCCAGCAGTCCTTCCAGGACCTACGAGCAGTACTTC.

The rearrangement joins TRBV5-8 to TRBJ2-1; D is ambiguous. This CDR3 contains 14 residues. The V gene lost 1 base and the J gene lost 1 base, with 6 bases spanning the gap. CDR1 SGHTS and CDR2 YDEGEE come from the germline V gene. The CDR3, as DNA: TGTGCCAGCAGCTTGTTAATGTCCTACAATGAGCAGTTCTTC. Residues: CASSLLMSYNEQFF.

V gene TRBV9 combines with J gene TRBJ2-7; perhaps TRBD1 as D (6 bases). V lost 4 bases to trimming and J lost 2 bases, with 13 bases between them. The CDR3 loop spans 14 amino acids. Per germline, CDR1 SGDLS and CDR2 YYNGEE. In nucleotides, the CDR3 is TGTGCCAGCAGCCCACGGGACAACACCTACGAGCAGTACTTC. Encoded protein: CASSPRDNTYEQYF.

The V gene is TRBV6-5, the J gene TRBJ2-2; maybe TRBD2 (5 bases). The V end lost 6 bases, the J end lost 5 bases, and 10 bases lay between the germline ends. The CDR3 runs 13 residues. Germline V CDR1 and CDR2: MNHEY, SVGAGI. This CDR3 is CASRASFTGELFF. The DNA of the CDR3 is TGTGCCAGCAGAGCTAGCTTTACCGGGGAGCTGTTTTTT.

This clone showed up just a few times. V and J are TRBV5-1 and TRBJ2-1, with 7 bases fitting TRBD2. CDR1 and CDR2 from the germline V gene are SGHRS and YFSETQ. V shed 0 bases, J shed 9 bases, and the junction held 9 bases outside the gene matches. This CDR3 has 15 residues. In nucleotides, the CDR3 is TGCGCCAGCAGCTTGGGGGACTATTGGGTGGGTGAGCAGTTCTTC. Translation: CASSLGDYWVGEQFF.

The V call is TRBV7-6, the J call TRBJ2-5; maybe TRBD2 (5 bases). Germline lookup yields CDR1 SGHVS and CDR2 FNYEAQ. The CDR3 sequence is 16 residues long. The V end lost 5 bases, the J end lost 5 bases, and 21 bases lay between the germline ends. CDR3 bases: TGTGCCAGCAGCACCCCGAGAGGGCAGATGTGGGAGACCCAGTACTTC. This codes for CASSTPRGQMWETQYF. Using reference TRBV7-6 and TRBJ2-5 for the parts outside the CDR3, the full variable domain is GAGVSQSPRYKVTKRGQDVALRCDPISGHVSLYWYRQALGQGPEFLTYFNYEAQQDKSGLPNDRFSAERPEGSISTLTIQRTEQRDSAMYRCASSTPRGQMWETQYFGPGTRLLVL.

This clone came up a few times. This chain joins TRBV28 and TRBJ1-2; D perhaps matches TRBD1 (5 bases). The germline V and J ends were trimmed by 3 bases and 12 bases, with 26 bases remaining between them. The CDR3 totals 16 residues. Germline values: CDR1 MDHEN, CDR2 SYDVKM. The CDR3 loop reads CASSFNQGQTYYGDTF. CDR3 coding DNA: TGTGCCAGCAGTTTCAATCAGGGCCAGACCTACTATGGGGACACCTTC.

This clone was observed a single time. The rearrangement links TRBV21-1 to TRBJ1-3. TRBV21-1 is flagged as a pseudogene. The CDR3 loop spans 18 amino acids. CDR3 protein: CASSKAGSGGSCGNTIYF. As DNA, the CDR3 is TGTGCCAGCAGCAAGGCCGGGAGTGGAGGGTCTTGTGGAAACACCATATATTTT.

The chain carries TRBV7-3 and TRBJ2-5, with TRBD2 matching over 9 bases. Germline trimming cut 1 base from V and 0 bases from J; bases unmatched to any gene: 6. Germline CDR1 is SGHTA and CDR2 is FQGTGA. CDR3 size: 17 residues. Written as DNA, the CDR3 is TGTGCCAGCAGCTTAAGGGCTAGCGGGACGCACCAAGAGACCCAGTACTTC. Its protein product is CASSLRASGTHQETQYF.

V is TRBV6-1 and J is TRBJ2-7; D gene uncertain. Looked up from germline, CDR1 is MNHNS and CDR2 is SASEGT. Trimming removed 7 bases at V and 2 bases at J, with 9 bases between. This CDR3 spans 12 amino acids. CDR3 coding DNA: TGTGCCAGCAATCCCGACACCTACGAGCAGTACTTC. Its protein is CASNPDTYEQYF.

This sequence joins TRBV28 and TRBJ2-7, with D uncertain. Germline V lookup: CDR1 MDHEN, CDR2 SYDVKM. V was trimmed by 6 bases and J by 3 bases, leaving 15 bases between them. The CDR3 is made up of 14 amino acids. CDR3 sequence (DNA): TGTGCCAGCAGCTTGGCCGTAGCATACTACGAGCAGTACTTC. This translates into CASSLAVAYYEQYF.

This clone showed up just once. The genes are TRBV11-1 and TRBJ1-5; D is ambiguous. The CDR3 consists of 11 residues. Trimming removed 3 bases from V and 6 bases from J, with 3 bases in between. Germline V gives CDR1 SGHAT, CDR2 FQDESV (reference sequence). CDR3 coding DNA: TGTGCCAGCAGCTTCTGTCAGCCCCAGCATTTT. Translated: CASSFCQPQHF.

This clone was detected only once. The J gene is TRBJ1-1, the V gene TRBV27; tentative D call: TRBD1 (5 bases). Trimming stripped 4 bases from V and 3 bases from J, with 15 bases between. There are 15 residues in the CDR3. Germline V CDR1 and CDR2: MNHEY, SMNVEV (reference sequence). The CDR3 nucleotides read TGTGCCAGCAGTTCACTCAAAGGGGCGCACACTGAAGCTTTCTTT. Encoded protein: CASSSLKGAHTEAFF.

The rearrangement uses TRBV2 and TRBJ1-4; TRBD1 matches at 8 bases. Germline loops: CDR1 SNHLY, CDR2 FYNNEI. J was trimmed by 8 bases and V by 7 bases; bases with no gene match: 9. The CDR3 is 14 amino acids. As DNA, the CDR3 is TGTGCCAGCAACCGAGACAGGGGAGGGGAAAAACTGTTTTTT. It specifies CASNRDRGGEKLFF.

The CDR3 here is CAWSWQGNSPLHF. The CDR3, as DNA: TGTGCCTGGAGTTGGCAGGGGAATTCACCCCTCCACTTT. The rearrangement joins TRBV30 to TRBJ1-6, with D possibly TRBD1 on 6 matching bases. CDR1 is GTSNPN and CDR2 is SVGIG in the germline V gene (reference sequence). CDR3 length equals 13 residues. Deletions cut 2 bases from V and 7 bases from J, with 9 bases between.

This rearrangement joins TRBV28 to TRBJ2-7; D is possibly TRBD1 (5 bases). Germline CDR1 is MDHEN and CDR2 is SYDVKM. The ends were cut back, 5 bases at V and 2 bases at J, with 16 bases in the middle. The CDR3 is made up of 15 amino acids. The CDR3 nucleotides read TGTGCCAGCAGTGGAGCTCGGCAGGGCGCCTACGAGCAGTACTTC. This translates into CASSGARQGAYEQYF. The full variable domain, rest sourced from reference TRBV28 and TRBJ2-7, is DVKVTQSSRYLVKRTGEKVFLECVQDMDHENMFWYRQDPGLGLRLIYFSYDVKMKEKGDIPEGYSVSREKKERFSLILESASTNQTSMYLCASSGARQGAYEQYFGPGTRLTVT.

This clone was detected a few times. The DNA of the CDR3 is TGCGCCAGCAGCGGGCCCGGTCCAGGGTCAAGTGGCTACACCTTC. Translating it yields CASSGPGPGSSGYTF. J is TRBJ1-2 and V is TRBV4-3, with TRBD1 as a possible D gene (5 bases). CDR1 LGHNA and CDR2 YSLEER come from the germline V gene. The CDR3 length is 15 residues. Trimming cost V 5 bases and J 7 bases, with 20 bases left between them.

The V call is TRBV6-4, the J call TRBJ2-1; D call uncertain. V was cut by 9 bases and J by 3 bases, with 15 bases left in between. In germline, CDR1 is MRHNA, CDR2 SNTAGT. CDR3 size: 14 residues. This CDR3 is CARTPGAHYNEQFF. The CDR3, as DNA: TGTGCCAGAACCCCCGGAGCCCACTACAATGAGCAGTTCTTC.

The chain links TRBV9 to TRBJ1-1; D remains ambiguous. Germline V lookup: CDR1 SGDLS, CDR2 YYNGEE. The germline V and J ends were trimmed by 0 bases and 5 bases, with 8 bases remaining between them. This CDR3 is built from 13 residues. CDR3 sequence reads: CASSVGLPTEAFF. The CDR3 DNA reads TGTGCCAGCAGCGTAGGACTTCCTACTGAAGCTTTCTTT. The full variable domain, its missing parts supplied by reference TRBV9 and TRBJ1-1, is DSGVTQTPKHLITATGQRVTLRCSPRSGDLSVYWYQQSLDQGLQFLIQYYNGEERAKGNILERFSAQQFPDLHSELNLSSLELGDSALYFCASSVGLPTEAFFGQGTRLTVV.